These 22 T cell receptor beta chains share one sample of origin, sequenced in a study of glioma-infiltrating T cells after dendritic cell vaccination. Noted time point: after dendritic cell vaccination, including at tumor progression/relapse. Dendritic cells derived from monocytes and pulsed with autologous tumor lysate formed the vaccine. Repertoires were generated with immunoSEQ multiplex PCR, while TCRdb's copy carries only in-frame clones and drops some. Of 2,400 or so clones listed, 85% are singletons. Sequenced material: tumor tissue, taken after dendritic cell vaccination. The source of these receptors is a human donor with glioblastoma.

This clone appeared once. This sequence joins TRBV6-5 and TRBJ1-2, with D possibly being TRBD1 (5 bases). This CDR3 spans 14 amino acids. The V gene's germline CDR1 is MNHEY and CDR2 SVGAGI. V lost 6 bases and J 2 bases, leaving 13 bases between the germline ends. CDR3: CASSYGDSNYGYTF. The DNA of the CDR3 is TGTGCCAGCAGCTACGGAGACAGCAACTATGGCTACACCTTC.

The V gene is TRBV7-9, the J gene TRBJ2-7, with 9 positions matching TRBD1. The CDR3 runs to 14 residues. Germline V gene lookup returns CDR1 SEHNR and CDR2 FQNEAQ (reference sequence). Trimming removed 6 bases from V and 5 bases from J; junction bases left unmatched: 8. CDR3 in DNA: TGTGCCAGCAGTCGCGACAGGGGGGGCGACGAGCAGTACTTC. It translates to CASSRDRGGDEQYF.

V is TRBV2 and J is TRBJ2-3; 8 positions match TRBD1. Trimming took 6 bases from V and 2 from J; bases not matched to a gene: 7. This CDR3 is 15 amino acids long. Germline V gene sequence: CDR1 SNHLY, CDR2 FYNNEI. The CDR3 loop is CASSKTGAYTDTQYF. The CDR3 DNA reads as TGTGCCAGCAGCAAGACAGGGGCTTACACAGATACGCAGTATTTT. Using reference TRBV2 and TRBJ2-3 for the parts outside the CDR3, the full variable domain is EPEVTQTPSHQVTQMGQEVILRCVPISNHLYFYWYRQILGQKVEFLVSFYNNEISEKSEIFDDQFSVERPDGSNFTLKIRSTKLEDSAMYFCASSKTGAYTDTQYFGPGTRLTVL.

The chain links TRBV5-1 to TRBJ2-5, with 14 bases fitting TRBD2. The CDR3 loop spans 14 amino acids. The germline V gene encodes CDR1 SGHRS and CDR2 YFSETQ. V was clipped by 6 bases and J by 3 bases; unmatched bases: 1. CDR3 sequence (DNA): TGCGCCAGCAAGACTAGCGGGGGGGAAGAGACCCAGTACTTC. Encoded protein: CASKTSGGEETQYF. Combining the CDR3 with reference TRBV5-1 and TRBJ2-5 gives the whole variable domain KAGVTQTPRYLIKTRGQQVTLSCSPISGHRSVSWYQQTPGQGLQFLFEYFSETQRNKGNFPGRFSGRQFSNSRSEMNVSTLELGDSALYLCASKTSGGEETQYFGPGTRLLVL.

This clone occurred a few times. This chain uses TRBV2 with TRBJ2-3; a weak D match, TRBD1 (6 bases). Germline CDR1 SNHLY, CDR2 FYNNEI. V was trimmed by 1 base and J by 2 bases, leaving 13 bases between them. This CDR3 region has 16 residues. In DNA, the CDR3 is TGTGCCAGCAGTGAAGGTTCGGGGACAAACACAGATACGCAGTATTTT. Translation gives CASSEGSGTNTDTQYF.

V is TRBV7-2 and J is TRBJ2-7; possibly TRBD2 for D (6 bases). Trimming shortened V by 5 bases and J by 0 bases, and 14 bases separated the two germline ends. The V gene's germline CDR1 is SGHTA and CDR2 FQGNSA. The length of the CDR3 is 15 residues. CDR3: CASSTGSGLSYEQYF. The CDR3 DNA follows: TGTGCCAGCAGCACGGGTAGCGGCCTCTCCTACGAGCAGTACTTC.

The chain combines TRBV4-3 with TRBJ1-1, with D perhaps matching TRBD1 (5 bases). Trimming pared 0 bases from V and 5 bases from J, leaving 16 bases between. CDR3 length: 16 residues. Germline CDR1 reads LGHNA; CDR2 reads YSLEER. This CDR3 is CASSQDLWDSGTEAFF. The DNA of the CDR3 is TGCGCCAGCAGCCAAGATTTGTGGGATTCAGGGACTGAAGCTTTCTTT.

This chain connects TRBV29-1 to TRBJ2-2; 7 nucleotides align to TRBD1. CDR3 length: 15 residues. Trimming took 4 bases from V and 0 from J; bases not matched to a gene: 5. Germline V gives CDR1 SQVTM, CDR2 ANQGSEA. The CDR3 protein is CSVGTGSANTGELFF. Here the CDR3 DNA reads TGCAGCGTTGGGACAGGCAGCGCGAACACCGGGGAGCTGTTTTTT.

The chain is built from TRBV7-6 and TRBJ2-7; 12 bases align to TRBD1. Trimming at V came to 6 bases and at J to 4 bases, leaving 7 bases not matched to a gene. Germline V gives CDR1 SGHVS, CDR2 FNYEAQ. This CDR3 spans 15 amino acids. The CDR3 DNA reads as TGTGCCAGCAGACTAGCGGGACAGGGGGCATACGAGCAGTACTTC. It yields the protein CASRLAGQGAYEQYF.

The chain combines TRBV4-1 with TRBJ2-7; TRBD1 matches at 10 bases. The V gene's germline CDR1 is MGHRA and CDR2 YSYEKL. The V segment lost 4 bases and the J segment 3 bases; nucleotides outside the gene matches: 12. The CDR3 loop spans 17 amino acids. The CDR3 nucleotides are TGCGCCAGCAGCCGAGACTCCGTAGGGACAGGGGTCTACGAGCAGTACTTC. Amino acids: CASSRDSVGTGVYEQYF.

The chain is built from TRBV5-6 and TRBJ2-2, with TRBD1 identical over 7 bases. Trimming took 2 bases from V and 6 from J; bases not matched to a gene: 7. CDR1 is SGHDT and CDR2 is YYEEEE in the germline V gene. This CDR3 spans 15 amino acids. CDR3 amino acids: CASSLGPGGSGELFF. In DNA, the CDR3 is TGTGCCAGCAGCTTAGGGCCAGGGGGATCCGGGGAGCTGTTTTTT. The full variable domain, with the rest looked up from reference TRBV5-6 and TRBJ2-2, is DAGVTQSPTHLIKTRGQQVTLRCSPKSGHDTVSWYQQALGQGPQFIFQYYEEEERQRGNFPDRFSGHQFPNYSSELNVNALLLGDSALYLCASSLGPGGSGELFFGEGSRLTVL.

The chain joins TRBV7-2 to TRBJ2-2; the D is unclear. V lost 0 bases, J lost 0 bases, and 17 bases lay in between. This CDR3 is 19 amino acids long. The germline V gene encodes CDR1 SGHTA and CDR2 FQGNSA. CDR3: CASSLAVLVGGTNTGELFF. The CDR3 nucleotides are TGTGCCAGCAGCTTAGCGGTTTTAGTAGGCGGAACGAACACCGGGGAGCTGTTTTTT.

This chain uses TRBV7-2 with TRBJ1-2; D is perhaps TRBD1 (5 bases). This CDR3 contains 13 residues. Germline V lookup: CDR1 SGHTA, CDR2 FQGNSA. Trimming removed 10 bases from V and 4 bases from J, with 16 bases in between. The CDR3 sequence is CATHPDSLYGYTF. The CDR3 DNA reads TGTGCCACCCACCCCGACAGTCTCTATGGCTACACCTTC.

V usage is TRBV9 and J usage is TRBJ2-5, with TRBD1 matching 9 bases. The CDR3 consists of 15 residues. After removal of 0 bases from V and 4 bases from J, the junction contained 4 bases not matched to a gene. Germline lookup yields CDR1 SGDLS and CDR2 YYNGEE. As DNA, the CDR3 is TGTGCCAGCAGCGTAGGAACAGGGGGCTTAGAGACCCAGTACTTC. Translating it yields CASSVGTGGLETQYF.

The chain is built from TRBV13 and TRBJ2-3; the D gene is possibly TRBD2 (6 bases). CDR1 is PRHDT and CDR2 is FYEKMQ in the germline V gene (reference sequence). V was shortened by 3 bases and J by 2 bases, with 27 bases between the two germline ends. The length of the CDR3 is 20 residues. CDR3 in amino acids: CASSFYRRLAGKSVTDTQYF. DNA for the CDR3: TGTGCCAGCAGCTTTTATCGTCGACTGGCGGGGAAAAGTGTCACAGATACGCAGTATTTT.

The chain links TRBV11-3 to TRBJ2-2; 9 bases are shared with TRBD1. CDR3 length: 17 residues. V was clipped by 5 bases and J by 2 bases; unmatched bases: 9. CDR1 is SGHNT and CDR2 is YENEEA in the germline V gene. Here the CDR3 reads CASSPSGQGSNTGELFF. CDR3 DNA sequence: TGTGCCAGCAGCCCTTCCGGACAGGGGAGCAACACCGGGGAGCTGTTTTTT.

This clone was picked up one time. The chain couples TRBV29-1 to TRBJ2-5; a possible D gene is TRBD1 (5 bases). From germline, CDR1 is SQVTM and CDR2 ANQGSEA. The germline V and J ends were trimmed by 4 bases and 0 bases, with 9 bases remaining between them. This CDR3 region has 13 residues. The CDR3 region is CSVGQSYQETQYF. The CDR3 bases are TGCAGCGTTGGACAGTCTTACCAAGAGACCCAGTACTTC. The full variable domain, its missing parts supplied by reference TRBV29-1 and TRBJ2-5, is SAVISQKPSRDICQRGTSLTIQCQVDSQVTMMFWYRQQPGQSLTLIATANQGSEATYESGFVIDKFPISRPNLTFSTLTVSNMSPEDSSIYLCSVGQSYQETQYFGPGTRLLVL.

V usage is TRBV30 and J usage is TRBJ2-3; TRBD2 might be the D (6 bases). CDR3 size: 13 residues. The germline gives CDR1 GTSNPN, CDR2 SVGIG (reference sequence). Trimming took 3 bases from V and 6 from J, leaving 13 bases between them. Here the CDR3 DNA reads TGTGCCTGGAGGGGACTTTCGAGGGATACGCAGTATTTT. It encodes CAWRGLSRDTQYF. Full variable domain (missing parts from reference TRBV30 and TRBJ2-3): SQTIHQWPATLVQPVGSPLSLECTVEGTSNPNLYWYRQAAGRGLQLLFYSVGIGQISSEVPQNLSASRPQDRQFILSSKKLLLSDSGFYLCAWRGLSRDTQYFGPGTRLTVL.

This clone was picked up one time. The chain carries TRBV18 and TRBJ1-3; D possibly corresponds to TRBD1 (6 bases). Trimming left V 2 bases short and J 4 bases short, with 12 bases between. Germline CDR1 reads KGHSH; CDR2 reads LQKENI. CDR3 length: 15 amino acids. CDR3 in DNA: TGTGCCAGCTCACCATACAGGGAAGCCGGAAACACCATATATTTT. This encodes CASSPYREAGNTIYF. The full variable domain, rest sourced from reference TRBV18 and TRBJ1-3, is NAGVMQNPRHLVRRRGQEARLRCSPMKGHSHVYWYRQLPEEGLKFMVYLQKENIIDESGMPKERFSAEFPKEGPSILRIQQVVRGDSAAYFCASSPYREAGNTIYFGEGSWLTVV.

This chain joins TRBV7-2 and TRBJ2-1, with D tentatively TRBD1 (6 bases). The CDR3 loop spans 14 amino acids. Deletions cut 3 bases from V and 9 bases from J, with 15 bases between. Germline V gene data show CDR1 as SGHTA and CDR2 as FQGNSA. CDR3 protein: CASSFRQGQGEQFF. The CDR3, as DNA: TGTGCCAGCAGCTTTAGGCAGGGGCAGGGTGAGCAGTTCTTC.

The chain's CDR3 is CASSLIGAGETGELFF. The CDR3 nucleotides are TGTGCCAGCAGCTTGATCGGGGCAGGGGAAACCGGGGAGCTGTTTTTT. The chain joins TRBV5-6 to TRBJ2-2; D perhaps matches TRBD1 (6 bases). The V gene lost 1 base and the J gene lost 5 bases, with 15 bases spanning the gap. Germline V gene lookup returns CDR1 SGHDT and CDR2 YYEEEE. The CDR3 is 16 amino acids.

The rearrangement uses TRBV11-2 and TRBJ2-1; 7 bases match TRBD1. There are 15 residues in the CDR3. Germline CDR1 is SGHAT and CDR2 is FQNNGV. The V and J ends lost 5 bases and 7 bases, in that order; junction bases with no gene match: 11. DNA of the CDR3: TGTGCCAGCAGCCTTACAGGGGTCGGCACTAATGAGCAGTTCTTC. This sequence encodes CASSLTGVGTNEQFF.